A selection of T cell receptor beta chains follows, all from one sample in a study of human T cells and chemical hapten exposure. Via MiXCR, TCRdb re-called the 5' RACE reads, giving one row per CDR3 protein. The sample holds roughly 110,000 distinct CDR3 sequences, around a fifth seen once. These receptor sequences come from a human donor in good health. The CDR3 runs from the conserved cysteine through the conserved F or W. A D gene is named only where the DNA matches it firmly. Size is stated for part of the rows, as once, few or many counts, or as a class when the clone is expanded.

few | . | TRBJ1-1 | TRBV11-1 | CASSLAGARITEAFF | TGTGCCAGCAGCTTAGCGGGGGCTCGGATCACTGAAGCTTTCTTT
. | . | TRBJ1-5 | TRBV11-2 | CASSVGGAGNQPQHF | TGTGCCAGCAGCGTGGGCGGGGCAGGTAATCAGCCCCAGCATTTT
. | . | TRBJ1-1 | TRBV3-1 | CASSTGPPRDTEAFF | TGTGCCAGCAGCACGGGCCCCCCGCGGGACACTGAAGCTTTCTTT
few | . | TRBJ2-3 | TRBV9 | CASSVNLLGTDTQYF | TGTGCCAGCAGCGTAAATCTCCTAGGCACAGATACGCAGTATTTT
few | TRBD1 | TRBJ1-4 | TRBV2 | CASTGTVINEKLFF | TGTGCCAGCACTGGGACAGTGATTAATGAAAAACTGTTTTTT
once | . | TRBJ1-2 | TRBV15 | CATSTGTVPNGYTF | TGTGCCACCAGCACCGGGACCGTCCCGAATGGCTACACCTTC
. | TRBD2 | TRBJ2-7 | TRBV6-1 | CASVLLAGTYEQYF | TGTGCCAGCGTCCTACTAGCGGGGACCTACGAGCAGTACTTC
. | . | TRBJ2-3 | TRBV29-1 | CSVDPQSTDTQYF | TGCAGCGTGGACCCCCAAAGCACAGATACGCAGTATTTT
. | . | TRBJ2-3 | TRBV13 | CASSLVGRFGIVRSTDTQYF | TGTGCCAGCAGCTTAGTGGGCCGATTTGGCATAGTTAGGAGCACAGATACGCAGTATTTT
. | . | TRBJ2-7 | TRBV11-2 | CASSLGGGSEQYF | TGTGCCAGCAGCTTGGGGGGCGGGTCCGAGCAGTACTTC
few | . | TRBJ2-4 | TRBV28 | CASSLFQGNVYF | TGTGCCAGCAGTTTGTTCCAGGGTAACGTGTACTTC
. | TRBD2 | TRBJ2-5 | TRBV4-1 | CASSQSLGLERRGTQYF | TGCGCCAGCAGCCAATCCCTGGGACTAGAACGTCGTGGGACCCAGTACTTC
. | . | TRBJ2-4 | TRBV3-1 | CASSPLPTLAKNIQYF | TGTGCCAGCAGCCCCCTTCCTACCTTAGCCAAAAACATTCAGTACTTC
. | . | TRBJ2-3 | TRBV30 | CAWSLAESTDTQYF | TGTGCCTGGAGTTTAGCGGAAAGCACAGATACGCAGTATTTT
few | TRBD2 | TRBJ2-3 | TRBV7-3 | CASSLGPGLASTDTQYF | TGTGCCAGCAGCTTAGGACCGGGACTAGCTTCCACCGATACGCAGTATTTT
. | . | TRBJ2-3 | TRBV6-5 | CASFDGWGDTQYF | TGTGCCAGCTTTGACGGTTGGGGAGATACGCAGTATTTT
few | . | TRBJ2-1 | TRBV6-5 | CASSHRDSQGCF | TGTGCCAGCAGCCATAGGGACTCCCAAGGGTGCTTC
many | TRBD1 | TRBJ2-7 | TRBV20-1 | CSAPPTGGPYEQYF | TGCAGTGCTCCCCCGACAGGGGGTCCCTACGAGCAGTACTTC